Shown below are 4 T cell receptor beta chains from a single sample sequenced in a study of blood T cell repertoires in COVID-19. TCRdb keeps only in-frame clones here, not all; method: immunoSEQ multiplex PCR. Of 65,000 to 80,000 clones detected, about 81% appear once; the ten largest clones hold 27%. Sequencing was done on a sample of peripheral blood. These receptors came from a human donor in a cohort sampled during active COVID-19.

This clone was seen a single time. This chain connects TRBV18 to TRBJ1-4, with D maybe TRBD1 (6 bases). From germline, CDR1 is KGHSH and CDR2 LQKENI. V was pared by 3 bases and J by 0 bases, with 11 bases between. CDR3 length: 16 residues. The CDR3 loop is CASSPASGATNEKLFF. CDR3 coding DNA: TGTGCCAGCTCACCTGCCTCAGGGGCAACTAATGAAAAACTGTTTTTT.

V and J are TRBV20-1 and TRBJ2-5; D is ambiguous. V lost 7 bases, J lost 5 bases, and 11 bases lay in between. This CDR3 comprises 11 residues. In germline, CDR1 is DFQATT, CDR2 SNEGSKA (reference sequence). The CDR3 spells CSGGARETQYF. CDR3 nucleotide sequence: TGCAGTGGCGGAGCTCGGGAGACCCAGTACTTC.

V and J are TRBV6-6 and TRBJ1-1, with 7 bases lining up with TRBD1. Germline CDR1 is MNHNY and CDR2 is SVGAGI (reference sequence). CDR3 length equals 14 residues. V gave up 2 bases and J gave up 3 bases; unmatched junction bases: 3. The DNA for the CDR3 is TGTGCCAGCAGTTACAGGGGGCGGGACACTGAAGCTTTCTTT. Translation: CASSYRGRDTEAFF.

This clone was seen just once. The chain joins TRBV19 to TRBJ1-5; D remains unclear. V lost 1 base to trimming and J lost 7 bases, with 8 bases between them. In germline, CDR1 is LNHDA, CDR2 SQIVND (reference sequence). The CDR3 is 13 residues long. In DNA form, the CDR3 reads TGTGCCAGTAGTATAGGGAGGAGGCAGCCCCAGCATTTT. Protein sequence: CASSIGRRQPQHF.